One and the same sample provided the 2 T cell receptor beta chains below, sequenced in a study of cytomegalovirus exposure and HLA in healthy donors. The PCR employed 60 Vbeta primers together with 13 Jbeta primers. Measured with immunoSEQ multiplex PCR; TCRdb has only the in-frame clones, and not every one. The table records roughly 190,000 clones, roughly 80% of them present only once. Specimen: PBMCs. These receptors were obtained from a female donor in good health and CMV-seronegative.

The rearrangement uses TRBV28 and TRBJ1-2; D might be TRBD1 (5 bases). There are 13 residues in the CDR3. The germline gives CDR1 MDHEN, CDR2 SYDVKM. Trimming took off 4 bases at V and 2 bases at J, with 8 bases between the two ends. This chain's CDR3 is CASSYRTNYGYTF. The CDR3 nucleotides read TGTGCCAGCAGTTACAGGACGAACTATGGCTACACCTTC.

This chain links TRBV19 with TRBJ2-7, with D maybe TRBD2 (5 bases). Trimming pared 5 bases from V and 4 bases from J, leaving 9 bases between. Germline CDR1 reads LNHDA; CDR2 reads SQIVND (reference sequence). CDR3 length: 12 amino acids. CDR3 nucleotide sequence: TGTGCCAGTAGTTCTCTAGCTTACGAGCAGTACTTC. This encodes CASSSLAYEQYF.